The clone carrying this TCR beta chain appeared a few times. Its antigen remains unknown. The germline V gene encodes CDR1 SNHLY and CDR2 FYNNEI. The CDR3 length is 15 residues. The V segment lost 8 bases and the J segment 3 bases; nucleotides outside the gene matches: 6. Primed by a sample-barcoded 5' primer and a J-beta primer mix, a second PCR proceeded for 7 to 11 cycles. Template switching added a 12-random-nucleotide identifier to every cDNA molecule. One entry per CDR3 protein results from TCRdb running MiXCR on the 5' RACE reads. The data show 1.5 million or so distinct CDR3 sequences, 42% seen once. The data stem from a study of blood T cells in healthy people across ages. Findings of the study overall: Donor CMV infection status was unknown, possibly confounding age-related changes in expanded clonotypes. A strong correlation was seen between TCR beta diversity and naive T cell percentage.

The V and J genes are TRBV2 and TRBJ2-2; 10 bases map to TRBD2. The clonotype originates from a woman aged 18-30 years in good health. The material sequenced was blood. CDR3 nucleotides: TGTGCCAGCTCCCGGACTAGCGGCTACACCGGGGAGCTGTTTTTT. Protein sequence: CASSRTSGYTGELFF.